This T cell receptor beta chain came from a study of blood T cell repertoires in COVID-19. For the study at large: Nucleic acid was either cDNA or gDNA, and it came from T cells, B-cell-depleted T cells, or PBMCs.

CDR1 KGHDR and CDR2 SFDVKD come from the germline V gene. V lost 2 bases and J lost 2; bases outside the gene matches: 2. CDR3 length equals 14 residues. Enrolment of Seattle patients took place during active infection, and they were followed longitudinally. The authors' processing: Estimated nucleated cell counts came from reference gene primer amplification. Sequenced by immunoSEQ multiplex PCR; TCRdb stores in-frame clones only, minus some. V and J calls and clone size come straight from that table; D and trimming were deduced from the DNA. The data contain 350,000 to 450,000 clones, roughly 90% of them singletons.

V and J are TRBV24-1 and TRBJ2-7, with 7 bases lining up with TRBD1. Material: peripheral blood. This TCR came from a woman in her 40s with COVID-19, enrolled during active disease. The CDR3 sequence is CATSDSRGPYEQYF. The DNA for the CDR3 is TGTGCCACCAGTGATTCGAGGGGGCCCTACGAGCAGTACTTC.